These T cell receptor beta chains were read from a single sample in a study of PD-1 blockade in classical Hodgkin lymphoma. TCRdb's copy holds only in-frame clones and misses some; the assay was immunoSEQ multiplex PCR. The table includes around 17,000 clones, 80% to 90% detected once. What was sequenced was peripheral blood mononuclear cells (PBMCs). The source is a human donor with classical Hodgkin lymphoma. Each CDR3 is given with its conserved first and last residue. D genes are given only for firm matches. Only some rows state a clone size, as once, few, many or a class for expanded clones.

abundance: NA
j_gene: TRBJ2-1
v_gene: TRBV6-6
d_gene: NA
CDR3nt: TGTGCCAGCAGTTCGACTTTCTACAATGAGCAGTTCTTC
CDR3aa: CASSSTFYNEQFF

abundance: NA
j_gene: TRBJ2-7
v_gene: TRBV27
d_gene: TRBD2
CDR3nt: TGTGCCAGCAGTACTCCGACTAGCGGAAATTCCTACGAGCAGTACTTC
CDR3aa: CASSTPTSGNSYEQYF

abundance: NA
j_gene: TRBJ1-5
v_gene: TRBV19
d_gene: NA
CDR3nt: TGTGCCAGTAGTATAGACCCCCCCCTAGGGATAAACAATCAGCCCCAGCATTTT
CDR3aa: CASSIDPPLGINNQPQHF

abundance: once
j_gene: TRBJ1-3
v_gene: TRBV5-4
d_gene: TRBD1
CDR3nt: TGTGCCAGCAGCTTGGCAGGGGGCCGTGGAAACACCATATATTTT
CDR3aa: CASSLAGGRGNTIYF

abundance: NA
j_gene: TRBJ2-1
v_gene: TRBV5-1
d_gene: NA
CDR3nt: TGCGCCAGCAGCTTGGGGCGTGTAGAGGGAGACAATGAGCAGTTCTTC
CDR3aa: CASSLGRVEGDNEQFF

abundance: NA
j_gene: TRBJ2-7
v_gene: TRBV19
d_gene: TRBD1
CDR3nt: TGTGCCAGTAGTTGGGGGACAGGTTCCGATGAGCAGTACTTC
CDR3aa: CASSWGTGSDEQYF

abundance: NA
j_gene: TRBJ2-1
v_gene: TRBV28
d_gene: TRBD1
CDR3nt: TGTGCCAGCAGCAAGACAGGGGATCTACCCTACAATGAGCAGTTCTTC
CDR3aa: CASSKTGDLPYNEQFF

abundance: NA
j_gene: TRBJ2-2
v_gene: TRBV29-1
d_gene: TRBD2
CDR3nt: TGCAGCGCCAACGGACTAGACCAGGGAGGGCTGTTTTTT
CDR3aa: CSANGLDQGGLFF

abundance: NA
j_gene: TRBJ1-1
v_gene: TRBV27
d_gene: NA
CDR3nt: TGTGCCAGCAGTCCTCGGCCCGGAGGCGCTGAAGCTTTCTTT
CDR3aa: CASSPRPGGAEAFF

abundance: NA
j_gene: TRBJ1-4
v_gene: TRBV25-1
d_gene: NA
CDR3nt: TGTGCCAGCAGTGAATCAAGGGCTCTTAATGAAAAACTGTTTTTT
CDR3aa: CASSESRALNEKLFF

abundance: NA
j_gene: TRBJ1-4
v_gene: TRBV9
d_gene: TRBD1
CDR3nt: TGTGCCAGCAGCGTAGGTGGACAGGGAGGTGAAAAACTGTTTTTT
CDR3aa: CASSVGGQGGEKLFF

abundance: NA
j_gene: TRBJ1-4
v_gene: TRBV14
d_gene: TRBD1
CDR3nt: TGTGCCAGCAGCCAAGGTACATCAGGGGGCCATGAAAAACTGTTTTTT
CDR3aa: CASSQGTSGGHEKLFF

abundance: NA
j_gene: TRBJ1-2
v_gene: TRBV6-4
d_gene: NA
CDR3nt: TGTGCCAGCAGTGAATCCCCGGGGCTCTATGGCTACACCTTC
CDR3aa: CASSESPGLYGYTF

abundance: NA
j_gene: TRBJ1-4
v_gene: TRBV2
d_gene: NA
CDR3nt: TGTGCCAGCACCTATCAACCGGGAGGCGGAATTTTT
CDR3aa: CASTYQPGGGIF

abundance: once
j_gene: TRBJ1-2
v_gene: TRBV25-1
d_gene: NA
CDR3nt: TGTGCCAGCAGGCCGGGACCGACACCTAACTATGGCTACACCTTC
CDR3aa: CASRPGPTPNYGYTF

abundance: once
j_gene: TRBJ2-7
v_gene: TRBV9
d_gene: TRBD1
CDR3nt: TGTGCCAGCAGCGCCTCGACAGGGGGGTTCGGCGAGCAGTACTTC
CDR3aa: CASSASTGGFGEQYF

abundance: NA
j_gene: TRBJ2-7
v_gene: TRBV13
d_gene: NA
CDR3nt: TGTGCCAGCAGCCAGATCTCCTACGAGCAGTACTTC
CDR3aa: CASSQISYEQYF

abundance: NA
j_gene: TRBJ2-3
v_gene: TRBV7-9
d_gene: NA
CDR3nt: TGTGCCAGCAGCTTCGGGGAACTGAGCGGTACGCAGTATTTT
CDR3aa: CASSFGELSGTQYF

abundance: NA
j_gene: TRBJ2-2
v_gene: TRBV5-8
d_gene: TRBD2
CDR3nt: TGTGCCAGCAGCGGGCTAGCGGGGCCCGGGGAGCTGTTTTTT
CDR3aa: CASSGLAGPGELFF

abundance: NA
j_gene: TRBJ1-4
v_gene: TRBV5-1
d_gene: NA
CDR3nt: TGCGCCAGCAGCCCACGGGGGAGCACTAATGAAAAACTGTTTTTT
CDR3aa: CASSPRGSTNEKLFF

abundance: NA
j_gene: TRBJ2-5
v_gene: TRBV7-8
d_gene: NA
CDR3nt: TGTGCCAGCAGCCCCGTTTCGGGCGAAGAGACCCAGTACTTC
CDR3aa: CASSPVSGEETQYF

abundance: medium-sized
j_gene: TRBJ2-7
v_gene: TRBV9
d_gene: TRBD2
CDR3nt: TGTGCCAGCAGCCCCGGGGTAGCGGGGGCGAGGGAGCAGTACTTC
CDR3aa: CASSPGVAGAREQYF

abundance: NA
j_gene: TRBJ1-5
v_gene: TRBV28
d_gene: NA
CDR3nt: TGTGCCAGCAGTTTAGAGCAGGGTCGTTGGCCCCAGCATTTT
CDR3aa: CASSLEQGRWPQHF

abundance: once
j_gene: TRBJ2-7
v_gene: TRBV5-1
d_gene: NA
CDR3nt: TGCGCCAGCAGCTACGACTACGAGCAGTACTTC
CDR3aa: CASSYDYEQYF

abundance: NA
j_gene: TRBJ2-5
v_gene: TRBV10-1
d_gene: TRBD1
CDR3nt: TGCGCCAGCAGTGATTCTGAGGACAGGGCGGAGACCCAGTACTTC
CDR3aa: CASSDSEDRAETQYF

abundance: NA
j_gene: TRBJ2-5
v_gene: TRBV5-1
d_gene: TRBD1
CDR3nt: TGCGCCAGCAGCTTGGGACAGGGGTCTGTCCAAGAGACCCAGTACTTC
CDR3aa: CASSLGQGSVQETQYF

abundance: NA
j_gene: TRBJ1-5
v_gene: TRBV19
d_gene: NA
CDR3nt: TGTGCCAGTACACCTCTGGGGGCTCTTAATCAGCCCCAGCATTTT
CDR3aa: CASTPLGALNQPQHF

abundance: NA
j_gene: TRBJ2-7
v_gene: TRBV21-1
d_gene: NA
CDR3nt: TGTGCCAGCAGCAAACAAGTTACCGGGACCGGGGGCGAGCAGTACTTC
CDR3aa: CASSKQVTGTGGEQYF

abundance: once
j_gene: TRBJ2-3
v_gene: TRBV7-3
d_gene: NA
CDR3nt: TGTGCCAGCAGCCCCCAGGGCTCGGGCACAGATACGCAGTATTTT
CDR3aa: CASSPQGSGTDTQYF

abundance: NA
j_gene: TRBJ2-1
v_gene: TRBV7-8
d_gene: NA
CDR3nt: TGTGCCAGCAGCCCAGTACCCAATGAGCAGTTCTTC
CDR3aa: CASSPVPNEQFF

abundance: NA
j_gene: TRBJ2-7
v_gene: TRBV4-1
d_gene: NA
CDR3nt: TGCGCCAGCAGCCACGACAGTTACTACGAGCAGTACTTC
CDR3aa: CASSHDSYYEQYF

abundance: NA
j_gene: TRBJ1-4
v_gene: TRBV11-2
d_gene: NA
CDR3nt: TGTGCCAGCAGCTTGTGGGTGGAGGGTGAAAAACTGTTTTTT
CDR3aa: CASSLWVEGEKLFF

abundance: NA
j_gene: TRBJ2-7
v_gene: TRBV5-6
d_gene: NA
CDR3nt: TGTGCCAGCAGTTCGTTGGGGACGGAACACTACGGGCAGTACTTC
CDR3aa: CASSSLGTEHYGQYF

abundance: NA
j_gene: TRBJ2-1
v_gene: TRBV5-4
d_gene: NA
CDR3nt: TGTGCCAGCAGCTTGCCGGGTGATGAGCAGTTCTTC
CDR3aa: CASSLPGDEQFF

abundance: NA
j_gene: TRBJ1-3
v_gene: TRBV5-4
d_gene: TRBD1
CDR3nt: TGTGCCAGCAGCACCGGGACAGGCCGGTCCAATGGAAACACCATATATTTT
CDR3aa: CASSTGTGRSNGNTIYF

abundance: NA
j_gene: TRBJ1-4
v_gene: TRBV27
d_gene: NA
CDR3nt: TGTGCCAGCAGTTTATCGCGCAGGGGAGGGGAAAAACTGTTTTTT
CDR3aa: CASSLSRRGGEKLFF

abundance: NA
j_gene: TRBJ2-3
v_gene: TRBV19
d_gene: TRBD2
CDR3nt: TGTGCCAGTTTTAGCGGGAGTTCAGATACGCAGTATTTT
CDR3aa: CASFSGSSDTQYF

abundance: NA
j_gene: TRBJ2-3
v_gene: TRBV7-3
d_gene: TRBD2
CDR3nt: TGTGCCAGCAGCCCCCGGGGGGGCCACAGCACAGATACGCAGTATTTT
CDR3aa: CASSPRGGHSTDTQYF

abundance: NA
j_gene: TRBJ2-6
v_gene: TRBV7-7
d_gene: NA
CDR3nt: TGTGCCAGCAGCGCTTTCCGGCCACAAAGTCGGGCCAACGTCCTGACTTTC
CDR3aa: CASSAFRPQSRANVLTF

abundance: NA
j_gene: TRBJ1-1
v_gene: TRBV29-1
d_gene: TRBD1
CDR3nt: TGCAGCGGTCGGACAGGGATGAACACTGAAGCTTTCTTT
CDR3aa: CSGRTGMNTEAFF

abundance: NA
j_gene: TRBJ1-1
v_gene: TRBV9
d_gene: NA
CDR3nt: TGTGCCAGCAGCCCAAGCAGGAATTTCATCACTGAAGCTTTCTTT
CDR3aa: CASSPSRNFITEAFF

abundance: once
j_gene: TRBJ2-3
v_gene: TRBV29-1
d_gene: TRBD1
CDR3nt: TGCAGCGCCTCGGGACAGGGTAACGCAGATACGCAGTATTTT
CDR3aa: CSASGQGNADTQYF

abundance: once
j_gene: TRBJ2-7
v_gene: TRBV13
d_gene: NA
CDR3nt: TGTGCCAGCAGCTTAAAGGGCGAGCAGTACTTC
CDR3aa: CASSLKGEQYF

abundance: NA
j_gene: TRBJ2-3
v_gene: TRBV25-1
d_gene: NA
CDR3nt: TGTGCCAGCAGTGAGGGCTCCCCCGCAGATACGCAGTATTTT
CDR3aa: CASSEGSPADTQYF

abundance: NA
j_gene: TRBJ2-1
v_gene: TRBV19
d_gene: NA
CDR3nt: TGTGCCAGTAGTCCCACGCTAGGGGGGGGGACTTACAATGAGCAGTTCTTC
CDR3aa: CASSPTLGGGTYNEQFF

abundance: NA
j_gene: TRBJ1-2
v_gene: TRBV5-4
d_gene: TRBD1
CDR3nt: TGTGCCAGCAGCCCGACAGGGACAAGCTATGGCTACACCTTC
CDR3aa: CASSPTGTSYGYTF

abundance: NA
j_gene: TRBJ2-3
v_gene: TRBV2
d_gene: TRBD1
CDR3nt: TGTGCCAGCAGTACCGTGGGACAGGGAGAAGATACGCAGTATTTT
CDR3aa: CASSTVGQGEDTQYF

abundance: NA
j_gene: TRBJ2-3
v_gene: TRBV28
d_gene: TRBD2
CDR3nt: TGTGCCAGCAGTTTAAAAGGACTAGCGGGAGAAGGGCATACGCAGTATTTT
CDR3aa: CASSLKGLAGEGHTQYF

abundance: NA
j_gene: TRBJ2-7
v_gene: TRBV10-2
d_gene: TRBD2
CDR3nt: TGCGCCACCCTTGTAGCGGGCATCTCCTACGAGCAGTACTTC
CDR3aa: CATLVAGISYEQYF